These T cell receptor beta chains were read from a single sample in a study of cytomegalovirus exposure and HLA in healthy donors. Sequencing was performed with immunoSEQ multiplex PCR; in TCRdb, only in-frame clones are kept and a portion is missing. Among over 150,000 clones listed, around 72% were seen once. The specimen was PBMCs. These receptors came from a woman aged 50 to 60 in good health and CMV-seropositive. Both conserved end residues are part of each CDR3. A D gene is named only where the DNA matches it firmly. The size entry is marked missing in some rows and otherwise reads once, few, many or a size class.

. | TRBJ1-1 | TRBV19 | . | TGTGCCAGTAGTCGTCAAGTAGGACATTCGAACACTGAAGCTTTCTTT | CASSRQVGHSNTEAFF
TRBD2 | TRBJ2-7 | TRBV7-9 | . | TGTGCCAGCAGCTTAGCGGGGGGGGACTCTGCTTACGAGCAGTACTTC | CASSLAGGDSAYEQYF
. | TRBJ2-5 | TRBV7-9 | . | TGTGCCAGCAGACGGGGGGCCGGAGAGACCCAGTACTTC | CASRRGAGETQYF
TRBD1 | TRBJ1-5 | TRBV6-1 | few | TGTGCCAGCAGTGAAAGAACAGGGGAGAGGCCCCAGCATTTT | CASSERTGERPQHF
. | TRBJ2-3 | TRBV29-1 | . | TGCAGCGTTGAACAGATTAGCACAGATACGCAGTATTTT | CSVEQISTDTQYF
. | TRBJ2-7 | TRBV5-1 | few | TGCGCCAGCAGCCTGCGACAGAGCTCCTACGAGCAGTACTTC | CASSLRQSSYEQYF
TRBD2 | TRBJ2-1 | TRBV5-1 | . | TGCGCCAGCGGGGGGGGGTGGAACAATGAGCAGTTCTTC | CASGGGWNNEQFF
. | TRBJ2-3 | TRBV7-9 | few | TGTGCCAGCCGCATCGGGGGAAACACAGATACGCAGTATTTT | CASRIGGNTDTQYF
. | TRBJ2-1 | TRBV5-6 | . | TGTGCCAGCAGCACACCTGGGTTGGGCAGGGAGGAGAATGAGCAGTTCTTC | CASSTPGLGREENEQFF
TRBD1 | TRBJ1-6 | TRBV10-3 | . | TGTGCCATCAGTGAGCCACAACAGGGGTCGAATTCACCCCTCCACTTT | CAISEPQQGSNSPLHF
TRBD1 | TRBJ2-7 | TRBV7-2 | . | TGTGCCAGCAGCCAACTTGCTGGGGACAGGGGCGTCTTC | CASSQLAGDRGVF
TRBD2 | TRBJ2-1 | TRBV29-1 | . | TGCAGCGTTGTAACAGCGGGGGGCCGACATGAGCAGTTCTTC | CSVVTAGGRHEQFF
TRBD1 | TRBJ1-2 | TRBV7-2 | few | TGTGCCAGCAGCCAGGGACAGGGGCGCACCTATGGCTACACCTTC | CASSQGQGRTYGYTF
TRBD1 | TRBJ1-1 | TRBV11-2 | . | TGTGCCAGCAGCTTAGGGACAGGGTTGTTTCGCACTGAAGCTTTCTTT | CASSLGTGLFRTEAFF
TRBD1 | TRBJ2-5 | TRBV2 | . | TGTGCCAGCAGCCTTGCCGGGACAGGGGAAGAGACCCAGTACTTC | CASSLAGTGEETQYF
TRBD1 | TRBJ2-6 | TRBV2 | . | TGTGCCAGCAGTTGGGGACAGGGGAACTCTGGGGCCAACGGCCTGACTTTC | CASSWGQGNSGANGLTF
TRBD1 | TRBJ2-7 | TRBV29-1 | . | TGCAGCGTGGGACAGGGGATGAGCTCCTACGAGCAGTACTTC | CSVGQGMSSYEQYF
TRBD1 | TRBJ2-7 | TRBV28 | . | TGTGCCACGGACAGGGCCCAGTACTTC | CATDRAQYF
. | TRBJ1-1 | TRBV30 | . | TGTGCCTGGAGTAGCCAGGGGAACACTGAAGCTTTCTTT | CAWSSQGNTEAFF
TRBD1 | TRBJ1-1 | TRBV2 | . | TGTGCCAGCAGTGCCGGGACAGGGGCAGCTTTCTTT | CASSAGTGAAFF
. | TRBJ2-2 | TRBV29-1 | . | TGCAGCACCGGGACTCCGAGCACCGGGGAGCTGTTTTTT | CSTGTPSTGELFF
TRBD1 | TRBJ2-7 | TRBV6-5 | . | TGTGCCAGCAGTCCCCCCCTGACAGGGTCCGAGCAGTACTTC | CASSPPLTGSEQYF
. | TRBJ2-1 | TRBV11-3 | . | TGTGCCAGCAGCCATCACGGGGGTCACAATGAGCAGTTCTTC | CASSHHGGHNEQFF
TRBD2 | TRBJ2-1 | TRBV11-3 | . | TGTGCCAGCAGCTTTTCCCTTCCACTAGCGGGAGCCGGCTCCTACAATGAGCAGTTCTTC | CASSFSLPLAGAGSYNEQFF
. | TRBJ2-7 | TRBV20-1 | . | TGCAGTGCTAGCGCTAGCTACGAGCAGTACTTC | CSASASYEQYF
. | TRBJ1-3 | TRBV6-5 | once | TGTGCCAGCAGTTACTCCCGACAGTTCTCTGGAAACACCATATATTTT | CASSYSRQFSGNTIYF
TRBD1 | TRBJ2-5 | TRBV2 | . | TGTGCCAGCAGTGAAGGAGGGGGCGGCAAGACCCAGTACTTC | CASSEGGGGKTQYF
. | TRBJ2-2 | TRBV7-9 | . | TGTGCCAGCACCGGGGTCGGGGAGCTGTTTTTT | CASTGVGELFF
. | TRBJ1-2 | TRBV9 | few | TGTGCCAGCAGCGTAGAAGAGGGATCTGGCTACACCTTC | CASSVEEGSGYTF
. | TRBJ2-1 | TRBV7-8 | . | TGTGCCAGCAGCCCTTACCTAGGGGGGCAGTTCTTC | CASSPYLGGQFF
. | TRBJ1-2 | TRBV9 | few | TGTGCCAGCAGCGTAGCGGGCAGGGGACACTATGGCTACACCTTC | CASSVAGRGHYGYTF
. | TRBJ2-5 | TRBV30 | . | TGTGCCCTGGCGGGGGAGACCCAGTACTTC | CALAGETQYF
. | TRBJ1-5 | TRBV7-9 | . | TGTGCCAGCAGCATGAGGGGGGGGGAAGATCAGCCCCAGCATTTT | CASSMRGGEDQPQHF
. | TRBJ2-5 | TRBV6-5 | . | TGTGCCAGCAGTTACTCTTCGGGGGTCGGGGAGACCCAGTACTTC | CASSYSSGVGETQYF
TRBD2 | TRBJ2-3 | TRBV5-5 | . | TGTGCCAGCAGCCCATTAGCGGGGGGCCCGAGCACAGATACGCAGTATTTT | CASSPLAGGPSTDTQYF
. | TRBJ2-2 | TRBV10-1 | . | TGCGCCAGCAGCCCTCAGCGCCGCGCCGGGGAGCTGTTTTTT | CASSPQRRAGELFF
TRBD2 | TRBJ2-7 | TRBV30 | . | TGTGCCTGGAGTAGACTAGCGGGATCCTACGAGCAGTACTTC | CAWSRLAGSYEQYF
. | TRBJ1-2 | TRBV5-1 | . | TGCGCCAGCAGCTTGGAGGGGAGGAACTATGGCTACACCTTC | CASSLEGRNYGYTF
TRBD2 | TRBJ2-7 | TRBV7-9 | . | TGTGCCAGCAGCTTACCGGCGGGGGGGCGGTACGAGCAGTACTTC | CASSLPAGGRYEQYF
TRBD1 | TRBJ2-7 | TRBV7-8 | . | TGTGCCAGCAGCTGGGACAGGTCAGACGAGCAGTACTTC | CASSWDRSDEQYF
TRBD2 | TRBJ2-5 | TRBV5-1 | . | TGCGCCAGCAGCTTGCTGGCGGGAGGGCCCCTGGAGACCCAGTACTTC | CASSLLAGGPLETQYF
. | TRBJ2-7 | TRBV14 | . | TGTGCCAGCAGCCAAGATCGTCAGCAGTACTTC | CASSQDRQQYF
TRBD2 | TRBJ2-1 | TRBV27 | once | TGTGCCAGCAGTCTAGGACTAGCGGGTAATGAGCAGTTCTTC | CASSLGLAGNEQFF
. | TRBJ1-6 | TRBV18 | . | TGTGCCAGCTCACCTTCGGGGGATTCACCCCTCCACTTT | CASSPSGDSPLHF
TRBD1 | TRBJ2-7 | TRBV19 | . | TGTGCCAGTACTTACTCGGGACAGGGGATCTACGAGCAGTACTTC | CASTYSGQGIYEQYF
. | TRBJ2-2 | TRBV19 | once | TGTGCCAGCCGATGGCGGGAACGCACCGGGGAGCTGTTTTTT | CASRWRERTGELFF
TRBD2 | TRBJ2-5 | TRBV5-4 | . | TGTGCCAGCAGCCACCTACTAGCGGGGGGGCCCGAGACCCAGTACTTC | CASSHLLAGGPETQYF
. | TRBJ2-5 | TRBV4-2 | . | TGTGCCAGCAGCCAAGAGGCCTTGGCAGGGAGGCAAGAGACCCAGTACTTC | CASSQEALAGRQETQYF
. | TRBJ2-5 | TRBV28 | once | TGTGCCAGCAGTCGAGAGACAGTTGGGTTGGAGACCCAGTACTTC | CASSRETVGLETQYF
. | TRBJ1-3 | TRBV19 | . | TGTGCCAGTAGTATAACAGCCGCTGGAAACACCATATATTTT | CASSITAAGNTIYF
TRBD1 | TRBJ1-1 | TRBV5-1 | . | TGCGCCAGCAGCCTACAGGGGGGGAGGAACACTGAAGCTTTCTTT | CASSLQGGRNTEAFF
. | TRBJ1-2 | TRBV28 | . | TGTGCCAGCAGTTTCGGGGGGGACTATGGCTACACCTTC | CASSFGGDYGYTF
TRBD2 | TRBJ2-1 | TRBV11-2 | . | TGTGCCAGCAGCTCGAGCGGGGGCTTAGCGAATGAGCAGTTCTTC | CASSSSGGLANEQFF
. | TRBJ2-1 | TRBV27 | . | TGTGCCAGCAGTACTTCCTCCGGGGGAGCGGATGAGCAGTTCTTC | CASSTSSGGADEQFF
. | TRBJ2-7 | TRBV9 | . | TGTGCCAGCAGCGTAGGGCAGAACAACGAGCAGTACTTC | CASSVGQNNEQYF
TRBD1 | TRBJ1-1 | TRBV6-6 | . | TGTGCCAGCAGTTCACCGGGACAGATGAACACTGAAGCTTTCTTT | CASSSPGQMNTEAFF